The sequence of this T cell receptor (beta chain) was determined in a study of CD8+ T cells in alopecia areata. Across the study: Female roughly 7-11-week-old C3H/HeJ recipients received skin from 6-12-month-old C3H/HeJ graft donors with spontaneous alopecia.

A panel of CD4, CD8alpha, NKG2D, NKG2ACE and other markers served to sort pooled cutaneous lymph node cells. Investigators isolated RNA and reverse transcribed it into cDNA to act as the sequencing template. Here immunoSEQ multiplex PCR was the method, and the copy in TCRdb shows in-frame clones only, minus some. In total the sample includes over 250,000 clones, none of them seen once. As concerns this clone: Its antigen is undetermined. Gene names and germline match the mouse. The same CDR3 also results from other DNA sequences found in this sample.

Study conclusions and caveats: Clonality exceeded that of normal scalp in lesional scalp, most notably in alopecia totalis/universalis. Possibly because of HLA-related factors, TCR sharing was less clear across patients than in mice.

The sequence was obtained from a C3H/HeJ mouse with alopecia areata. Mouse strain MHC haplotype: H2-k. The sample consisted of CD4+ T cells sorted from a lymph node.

Here the CDR3 reads CASSVGGSSYEQYF. The DNA read from the CDR3 is TGTGCCAGCAGTGTGGGGGGGAGCTCCTAT. V gene TRBV13-1 combines with J gene TRBJ2-7, with TRBD2 matching 8 bases. The sequence runs out 4 residues before the end of the CDR3; the remainder is reconstructed from the germline J gene. The CDR3 runs to 14 residues. Germline assignment: CDR1 NSHNY and CDR2 SYGAGN. The trim removed 3 bases at V and 0 bases at J, leaving 2 bases unmatched.